The next 2 T cell receptor beta chains were all read from a single sample in a study of early T cells in non-severe SARS-CoV-2 infection. TCRdb itself ran the 5' RACE reads through MiXCR, one entry per CDR3 protein. The data hold 40,000 to 55,000 distinct CDR3 sequences, with around 10% observed a single time. Material for sequencing was whole blood. The source is an adult who was a healthcare worker with PCR-confirmed SARS-CoV-2 infection or an uninfected control (not recorded which).

Many counts were recorded for this clonotype. This chain joins TRBV7-8 and TRBJ2-2; the match to TRBD1 covers 10 bases. Germline CDR1 and CDR2: SGHVS and FQNEAQ. V was pared by 5 bases and J by 3 bases, with 6 bases of the junction left unmatched. The CDR3 sequence is 16 residues long. The CDR3 region has the DNA TGTGCCAGCAGCAGCCGGGACAGGGGATACACCGGGGAGCTGTTTTTT. Protein product: CASSSRDRGYTGELFF.

This rearrangement joins TRBV6-2 or TRBV6-3 to TRBJ1-1; 11 bases map to TRBD1. The V segment lost 5 bases and the J segment 4 bases; nucleotides outside the gene matches: 9. The CDR3 is made up of 16 amino acids. Germline V gene data show CDR1 as MNHEY and CDR2 as SVGEGT. The chain's CDR3 is CASSQPGQGASTEAFF. The CDR3 DNA sequence: TGTGCCAGCAGTCAACCCGGACAGGGGGCAAGCACTGAAGCTTTCTTT.